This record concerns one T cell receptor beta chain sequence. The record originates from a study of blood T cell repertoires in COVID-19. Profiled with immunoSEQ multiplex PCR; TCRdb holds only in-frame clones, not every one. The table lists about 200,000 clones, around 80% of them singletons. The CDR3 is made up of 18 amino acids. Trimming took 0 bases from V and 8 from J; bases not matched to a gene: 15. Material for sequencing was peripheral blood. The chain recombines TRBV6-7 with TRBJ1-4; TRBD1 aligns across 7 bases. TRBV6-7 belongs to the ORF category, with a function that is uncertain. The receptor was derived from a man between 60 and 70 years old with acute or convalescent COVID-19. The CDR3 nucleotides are TGTGCCAGCAGTTACTCCGATAGACGGACAGGTGAAGGCGAAAAACTGTTTTTT. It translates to CASSYSDRRTGEGEKLFF.